Below, 21 T cell receptor beta chains from the same sample are listed, as sequenced in a study of cytomegalovirus exposure and HLA in healthy donors (dated by TCRdb to 2016 to 2017). Receptor libraries were prepared by the immunoSEQ multiplex PCR assay. For the multiplex PCR, a mixture combining 60 forward primers for TCR Vbeta segments and 13 reverse primers for TCR Jbeta segments was used. TCRdb limited this immuneACCESS table to in-frame rearrangements with V and J called. A share of clones is missing; checked studies link under half to unresolved V genes, and the rest is unexplained. The sample table gives approximately 110,000 clones. The ten largest make up 3% to 4.5% of the sample. The sequenced material came from PBMCs. The source of these receptors is a man aged 25-40 years in good health and CMV-seronegative.

This CDR3 is CASSAAGVGEQFF. The CDR3 coding sequence is TGTGCCAGCTCAGCGGCAGGGGTAGGGGAGCAGTTCTTC. The V call is TRBV18, the J call TRBJ2-1, with D maybe TRBD1 (6 bases). The CDR3 consists of 13 residues. V was clipped by 5 bases and J by 10 bases, with 15 bases between them. Germline CDR1 is KGHSH and CDR2 is LQKENI.

The gene calls are TRBV19 and TRBJ2-5; no reliable D call. V lost 4 bases and J lost 2, with 29 bases in between. This CDR3 region has 20 residues. Germline CDR1 reads LNHDA; CDR2 reads SQIVND (reference sequence). The CDR3 loop is CASSTGARYDQDPKQETQYF. For the CDR3, the DNA is TGTGCCAGTAGTACCGGAGCTAGATATGACCAAGATCCAAAACAAGAGACCCAGTACTTC.

The chain recombines TRBV5-5 with TRBJ1-1; 7 nucleotides agree with TRBD1. The CDR3 extends over 16 amino acids. CDR1 and CDR2 from the germline V gene are SGHKS and YYEKEE (reference sequence). The V and J ends lost 4 bases and 1 base, in that order; junction bases with no gene match: 10. The CDR3 reads CASSPEPTGANTEAFF. CDR3 nucleotides: TGTGCCAGCAGCCCCGAACCAACAGGGGCGAACACTGAAGCTTTCTTT.

This chain links TRBV28 with TRBJ2-1, with a possible D match to TRBD1 (5 bases). The germline gives CDR1 MDHEN, CDR2 SYDVKM. The CDR3 is 12 residues long. The V gene lost 6 bases and the J gene lost 6 bases, with 9 bases spanning the gap. CDR3 sequence reads: CASRVGVNEQFF. CDR3 DNA: TGTGCCAGCAGAGTAGGGGTCAATGAGCAGTTCTTC.

The rearrangement uses TRBV6-6 and TRBJ2-1, with 11 bases fitting TRBD2. CDR3 length: 15 amino acids. V dropped 5 bases and J dropped 6; count of bases not matched to a gene: 6. Germline CDR1 MNHNY, CDR2 SVGAGI (reference sequence). CDR3 sequence (DNA): TGTGCCAGCAGTCCCACTAGCGGGGGCGTCAATGAGCAGTTCTTC. This sequence encodes CASSPTSGGVNEQFF.

The chain has TRBV2 and TRBJ2-2; D may be TRBD1 (6 bases). The CDR3 length is 14 residues. V lost 7 bases, J lost 7 bases, and 16 bases lay in between. Per the germline V gene, CDR1 is SNHLY and CDR2 is FYNNEI. The CDR3 region has the DNA TGTGCCAGCACGTTTTTGACAGGCGACGGGGAGCTGTTTTTT. Protein: CASTFLTGDGELFF.

The chain's CDR3 is CASGPTAGGYEQYF. Here the CDR3 DNA reads TGTGCTAGTGGCCCCACAGCGGGAGGCTACGAGCAGTACTTC. V gene TRBV12-5 combines with J gene TRBJ2-7; TRBD2 aligns across 9 bases. From germline, CDR1 is LGHNT and CDR2 FRNRAP. This CDR3 has 14 residues. The junction had 6 bases not matched to a gene; V was cut back by 6 bases and J by 3 bases.

This chain links TRBV1 with TRBJ1-6; the listed D gene, TRBD1, was not tested against the DNA. TRBV1 is tagged as a pseudogene. CDR3 length equals 17 residues. CDR3 region: CTSSSLGSLSYNSPLHF. In DNA form, the CDR3 reads TGCACCAGCAGCTCCCTGGGCAGTCTCTCCTATAATTCACCCCTCCACTTT.

The chain joins TRBV29-1 to TRBJ2-1, with 13 nucleotides matching TRBD2. J lost 15 bases, V lost 4 bases, and 6 bases had no gene match. Looked up from germline, CDR1 is SQVTM and CDR2 is ANQGSEA. CDR3 length: 12 residues. The CDR3 nucleotides read TGCAGCGTTGCACTAGCGGGGGGGCGGTCGTTCTTC. As protein: CSVALAGGRSFF.

The chain recombines TRBV5-1 with TRBJ2-7, with 10 bases identical to TRBD2. The CDR3 totals 16 residues. The junction had 10 bases not matched to a gene; V was cut back by 4 bases and J by 3 bases. Per germline, CDR1 SGHRS and CDR2 YFSETQ. CDR3 sequence reads: CASSADLAGVVYEQYF. CDR3 sequence (DNA): TGCGCCAGCAGCGCGGACCTAGCGGGGGTCGTCTACGAGCAGTACTTC.

This rearrangement joins TRBV9 to TRBJ2-2; 8 positions match TRBD1. The CDR3 is 14 residues long. The V gene end was trimmed by 3 bases and the J gene end by 8 bases; junction bases not matched to a gene: 6. CDR1 is SGDLS, CDR2 YYNGEE, per germline. This CDR3 is CASSGGQVQGELFF. The CDR3 DNA reads TGTGCCAGCAGCGGGGGACAGGTTCAAGGGGAGCTGTTTTTT. Supplemented by reference TRBV9 and TRBJ2-2, the full variable domain reads DSGVTQTPKHLITATGQRVTLRCSPRSGDLSVYWYQQSLDQGLQFLIQYYNGEERAKGNILERFSAQQFPDLHSELNLSSLELGDSALYFCASSGGQVQGELFFGEGSRLTVL.

The chain employs TRBV29-1 and TRBJ2-2; tentatively, D is TRBD1 (6 bases). Germline V lookup: CDR1 SQVTM, CDR2 ANQGSEA. V lost 4 bases and J 1 base, leaving 10 bases between the germline ends. The CDR3 spans 14 residues. The CDR3 nucleotides read TGCAGCGTTGTTCCGGACAGGAACACCGGGGAGCTGTTTTTT. It translates to CSVVPDRNTGELFF.

The rearrangement joins TRBV11-2 to TRBJ2-1; no definite D call. Germline V gene lookup returns CDR1 SGHAT and CDR2 FQNNGV. Trimming cost V 5 bases and J 8 bases, with 16 bases left between them. The CDR3 length is 14 residues. The CDR3 loop is CASSQVRRWYEQFF. The CDR3 DNA reads TGTGCCAGCAGCCAGGTACGGCGCTGGTATGAGCAGTTCTTC.

The chain has TRBV5-1 and TRBJ1-3; perhaps TRBD1 as D (5 bases). The germline V and J ends were trimmed by 1 base and 0 bases, with 8 bases remaining between them. This CDR3 is 15 amino acids long. The V gene's germline CDR1 is SGHRS and CDR2 YFSETQ. The CDR3 region is CASSLQGLSGNTIYF. Here the CDR3 DNA reads TGCGCCAGCAGCTTGCAGGGCCTCTCTGGAAACACCATATATTTT.

The chain recombines TRBV7-9 with TRBJ2-7, with TRBD1 matching over 7 bases. Per the germline V gene, CDR1 is SEHNR and CDR2 is FQNEAQ (reference sequence). Germline trimming cut 1 base from V and 0 bases from J; bases unmatched to any gene: 9. The CDR3 has 17 residues. The CDR3 loop is CASSLGSEGGASYEQYF. The CDR3 DNA reads TGTGCCAGCAGCTTAGGATCGGAAGGGGGCGCCTCCTACGAGCAGTACTTC. The full variable domain, completed using reference TRBV7-9 and TRBJ2-7, is DTGVSQNPRHKITKRGQNVTFRCDPISEHNRLYWYRQTLGQGPEFLTYFQNEAQLEKSRLLSDRFSAERPKGSFSTLEIQRTEQGDSAMYLCASSLGSEGGASYEQYFGPGTRLTVT.

The chain couples TRBV5-4 to TRBJ1-2, with D possibly being TRBD1 (5 bases). Trimming left V 3 bases short and J 4 bases short, with 13 bases between. CDR3 length: 14 residues. Germline lookup yields CDR1 SGHNT and CDR2 YYREEE (reference sequence). The CDR3 nucleotides read TGTGCCAGCAGCTCACTGGGGCTGGTCTATGGCTACACCTTC. Protein: CASSSLGLVYGYTF.

About this clone: At the DNA level, this CDR3 is encoded by other sequences in the same sample as well. V is TRBV9 and J is TRBJ1-3; D gene ambiguous. CDR3 size: 14 residues. Looked up from germline, CDR1 is SGDLS and CDR2 is YYNGEE. The germline V and J ends were trimmed by 0 bases and 0 bases, with 4 bases remaining between them. The CDR3 nucleotides are TGTGCCAGCAGCGTAGCATCCTCTGGAAACACCATATATTTT. It specifies CASSVASSGNTIYF.

The genes are TRBV5-1 and TRBJ2-7, with 12 bases fitting TRBD2. Germline V gives CDR1 SGHRS, CDR2 YFSETQ. Losses at the gene ends were 0 bases for V and 2 bases for J; bases not matched to a gene: 3. The CDR3 runs 16 residues. The DNA for the CDR3 is TGCGCCAGCAGCTTGGGACTAGCGGGGGCGACCTACGAGCAGTACTTC. It translates to CASSLGLAGATYEQYF.

J is TRBJ1-2 and V is TRBV18, with unresolved D. There are 15 residues in the CDR3. Germline V CDR1 and CDR2: KGHSH, LQKENI. Deletions cut 2 bases from V and 3 bases from J, with 13 bases between. The CDR3 reads CASSPGSGWDYGYTF. In DNA, the CDR3 is TGTGCCAGCTCACCAGGTTCAGGCTGGGACTATGGCTACACCTTC.

This sequence joins TRBV30 and TRBJ2-5, with TRBD2 identical over 8 bases. CDR1 is GTSNPN and CDR2 is SVGIG in the germline V gene (reference sequence). J was trimmed by 2 bases and V by 5 bases; bases with no gene match: 4. CDR3 length: 13 residues. The CDR3 DNA reads TGTGCCTGGGAAGCGGGGGCTCAAGAGACCCAGTACTTC. Its protein product is CAWEAGAQETQYF.

This chain joins TRBV2 and TRBJ2-3; D not certain. This CDR3 spans 14 amino acids. Trimming stripped 5 bases from V and 4 bases from J, with 13 bases between. The germline CDR1 and CDR2 sequences are SNHLY and FYNNEI. CDR3 sequence: CASSPVRASDTQYF. DNA of the CDR3: TGTGCCAGCAGTCCTGTAAGAGCTTCAGATACGCAGTATTTT.